This T cell receptor (beta chain) is from a study of T-cell memory formation after mild COVID-19. Germline V gene data show CDR1 as SGHRS and CDR2 as YFSETQ. This CDR3 has 15 residues. V was trimmed by 0 bases and J by 1 base, leaving 8 bases between them. TCRdb used MiXCR to reprocess the 5' RACE reads, holding one entry per CDR3 protein. The sample holds around 60,000 distinct CDR3 sequences, 9.5% seen once. This clonotype originated in a man between 18 and 29 years old who had mild COVID-19 (a few samples of this study predate the infection). Cell type and time point are not known. The V call is TRBV5-1, the J call TRBJ1-5; D is uncertain. The specimen was PBMCs or a T cell subset sorted from them (not recorded which). CDR3 loop: CASSLVAGSNQPQHF. CDR3 sequence (DNA): TGCGCCAGCAGCTTGGTTGCGGGGAGCAATCAGCCCCAGCATTTT.